The rows below give T cell receptor beta chains drawn from one sample of a study of cytomegalovirus exposure and HLA in healthy donors. Assay used: immunoSEQ multiplex PCR; TCRdb lists only in-frame clones, some missing. Here the sample spans around 110,000 clones, over 65% being singletons. The sample comprised PBMCs. The source of these receptors is a woman between 25 and 40 years old in good health and CMV-seronegative. CDR3s include the opening cysteine and the closing phenylalanine or tryptophan. Each record gives: clone size, J gene, D gene, V gene, CDR3 DNA, CDR3 protein. The D gene is left open where the match is weak. Clone sizes are given selectively: once, few, many, or a class where the clone is expanded.

size: once
J: TRBJ2-1
D: TRBD2
V: TRBV27
DNA: TGTGCCATATCCAGAGGCGGGGGGGCCGGGGAGCAGTTCTTC
CDR3: CAISRGGGAGEQFF

size: .
J: TRBJ1-2
D: .
V: TRBV7-2
DNA: TGTGCCAGCAGCTTAGGAGGGTTAACGGTCTATGGCTACACCTTC
CDR3: CASSLGGLTVYGYTF

size: .
J: TRBJ1-4
D: .
V: TRBV30
DNA: TGTGCCCGCGGTGGAAATGAAAAACTGTTTTTT
CDR3: CARGGNEKLFF

size: .
J: TRBJ1-4
D: .
V: TRBV7-9
DNA: TGTGCCAGCAGCTTAGCGGGGACGGAGGGTAAACTGTTTTTT
CDR3: CASSLAGTEGKLFF

size: .
J: TRBJ2-3
D: .
V: TRBV10-3
DNA: TGTGCCATCAGGGGCAGTAGCACAGATACGCAGTATTTT
CDR3: CAIRGSSTDTQYF

size: .
J: TRBJ1-1
D: TRBD1
V: TRBV4-2
DNA: TGTGCCAGCAGCGCGCGACAGGGAGTGAACACTGAAGCTTTCTTT
CDR3: CASSARQGVNTEAFF

size: .
J: TRBJ1-1
D: .
V: TRBV4-1
DNA: TGCGCCAGCAGCCAAGGCCCGGATTCGGGGGCTTTCTTT
CDR3: CASSQGPDSGAFF

size: .
J: TRBJ2-3
D: TRBD2
V: TRBV30
DNA: TGTGCCTGGAGTCCCGGACTAGCGGCGAACACAGATACGCAGTATTTT
CDR3: CAWSPGLAANTDTQYF

size: few
J: TRBJ1-1
D: .
V: TRBV6-1
DNA: TGTGCCAGCGTAACCTCGGGGAACACTGAAGCTTTCTTT
CDR3: CASVTSGNTEAFF

size: .
J: TRBJ2-7
D: TRBD2
V: TRBV6-5
DNA: TGTGCCACCCGGGGGGGACTAGTAGTCGGCGAGCAGTACTTC
CDR3: CATRGGLVVGEQYF

size: .
J: TRBJ1-5
D: .
V: TRBV5-8
DNA: TGTGCCAGCAGCTTGGCTCGCGGGTTAAGCAATCAGCCCCAGCATTTT
CDR3: CASSLARGLSNQPQHF

size: .
J: TRBJ2-1
D: .
V: TRBV30
DNA: TGTGCCTGGACCAGCGTCGTAGGTGGTGAGCAGTTCTTC
CDR3: CAWTSVVGGEQFF

size: .
J: TRBJ1-2
D: .
V: TRBV19
DNA: TGTGCCAGTAGTATGGACACTCCGTATGGCTACACCTTC
CDR3: CASSMDTPYGYTF

size: .
J: TRBJ1-5
D: TRBD1
V: TRBV27
DNA: TGTGCCAGCAGTATCGGACAGGGAAACCAGCCCCAGCATTTT
CDR3: CASSIGQGNQPQHF

size: .
J: TRBJ1-1
D: .
V: TRBV14
DNA: TGTGCCAGCAGCCAGGGACTGATTGAAGCTTTCTTT
CDR3: CASSQGLIEAFF

size: .
J: TRBJ1-2
D: .
V: TRBV30
DNA: TGTGCCTGGAGTGGGACAGTAATCCCCTCGGGCTACACCTTC
CDR3: CAWSGTVIPSGYTF

size: .
J: TRBJ1-4
D: TRBD1
V: TRBV7-9
DNA: TGTGCCAGCAGCGTTTGGGGGACAGGGAGAGAAAAACTGTTTTTT
CDR3: CASSVWGTGREKLFF

size: medium-sized
J: TRBJ1-1
D: .
V: TRBV5-4
DNA: TGTGCCAGCAGCTTGTCTGTCACTGAAGCTTTCTTT
CDR3: CASSLSVTEAFF

size: .
J: TRBJ1-2
D: TRBD1
V: TRBV5-1
DNA: TGCGCCAGCAGCTTGGGGACAGGCACCCCGGGCTATGGCTACACCTTC
CDR3: CASSLGTGTPGYGYTF

size: .
J: TRBJ2-7
D: .
V: TRBV6-1
DNA: TGTGCCAGCAGTGAATTGTGGCAGACCTACGAGCAGTACTTC
CDR3: CASSELWQTYEQYF

size: .
J: TRBJ2-5
D: TRBD2
V: TRBV7-2
DNA: TGTGCCAGCAGCTTGAGGCGGGGGGTCCAAGAGACCCAGTACTTC
CDR3: CASSLRRGVQETQYF

size: .
J: TRBJ2-3
D: TRBD2
V: TRBV29-1
DNA: TGCAGCGTTGAAGAGGTTAGCGGGAGGCAAACCTTTCCACGGGATACGCAGTATTTT
CDR3: CSVEEVSGRQTFPRDTQYF

size: .
J: TRBJ1-5
D: .
V: TRBV12-5
DNA: TGTGCTAGTGGTTTGCCACCACTGATCCTCCCCCAGCATTTT
CDR3: CASGLPPLILPQHF

size: .
J: TRBJ2-7
D: TRBD2
V: TRBV9
DNA: TGTGCCAGCAGCCCAGACGATAGCGGGGTCTACGAGCAGTACTTC
CDR3: CASSPDDSGVYEQYF

size: .
J: TRBJ1-1
D: .
V: TRBV28
DNA: TGTGCCAGCAGTTCGACAGGTAGGGACACTGAAGCTTTCTTT
CDR3: CASSSTGRDTEAFF

size: few
J: TRBJ2-7
D: .
V: TRBV5-6
DNA: TGTGCCAGCAGCTTCGGTAGTTCCTACGAGCAGTACTTC
CDR3: CASSFGSSYEQYF

size: .
J: TRBJ1-1
D: .
V: TRBV7-3
DNA: TGTGCCAGCAGCTTAACAGCGAACACTGAAGCTTTCTTT
CDR3: CASSLTANTEAFF

size: .
J: TRBJ1-2
D: .
V: TRBV30
DNA: TGTGCCTGGACAGGGTCCTATGGCTACACCTTC
CDR3: CAWTGSYGYTF

size: .
J: TRBJ1-3
D: TRBD1
V: TRBV30
DNA: TGTGCCTGGAGGAGGACAGGAGCTGGAAACACCATATATTTT
CDR3: CAWRRTGAGNTIYF

size: .
J: TRBJ1-2
D: TRBD1
V: TRBV4-2
DNA: TGTGCCAGCAGCCGAGGAGACAGGGGAGGAGATGGCTACACCTTC
CDR3: CASSRGDRGGDGYTF

size: few
J: TRBJ1-4
D: TRBD1
V: TRBV5-1
DNA: TGCGCCAGCAGCTTGGACAGGGGGGATGAAAAACTGTTTTTT
CDR3: CASSLDRGDEKLFF

size: few
J: TRBJ1-4
D: .
V: TRBV7-2
DNA: TGTGCCAGCAGCTTTTCGGCGGAAAATGAAAAACTGTTTTTT
CDR3: CASSFSAENEKLFF

size: .
J: TRBJ1-2
D: TRBD1
V: TRBV10-3
DNA: TGTGCCATCAAGGGGACAGGGCTTAACTATGGCTACACCTTC
CDR3: CAIKGTGLNYGYTF

size: .
J: TRBJ1-2
D: .
V: TRBV5-1
DNA: TGCGCCAGCAGCTACCAGGGAAGCTATGGCTACACCTTC
CDR3: CASSYQGSYGYTF

size: .
J: TRBJ2-6
D: .
V: TRBV18
DNA: TGTGCCAGCTCACCACCTTTGGGTCAGGCTGGGGCCAACGTCCTGACTTTC
CDR3: CASSPPLGQAGANVLTF